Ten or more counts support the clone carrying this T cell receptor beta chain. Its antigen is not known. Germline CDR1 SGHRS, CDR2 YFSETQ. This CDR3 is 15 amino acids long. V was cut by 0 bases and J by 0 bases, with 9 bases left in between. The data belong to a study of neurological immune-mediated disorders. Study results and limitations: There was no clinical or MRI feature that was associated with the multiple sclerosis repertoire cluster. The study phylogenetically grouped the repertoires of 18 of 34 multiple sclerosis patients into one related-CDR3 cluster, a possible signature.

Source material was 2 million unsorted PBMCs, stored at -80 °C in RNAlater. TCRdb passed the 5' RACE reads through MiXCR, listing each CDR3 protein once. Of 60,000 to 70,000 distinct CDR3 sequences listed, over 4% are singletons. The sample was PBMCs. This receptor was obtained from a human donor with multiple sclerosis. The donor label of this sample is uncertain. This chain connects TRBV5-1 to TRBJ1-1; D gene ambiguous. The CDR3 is CASSLASGLNTEAFF. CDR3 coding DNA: TGCGCCAGCAGCTTGGCCTCGGGATTGAACACTGAAGCTTTCTTT.